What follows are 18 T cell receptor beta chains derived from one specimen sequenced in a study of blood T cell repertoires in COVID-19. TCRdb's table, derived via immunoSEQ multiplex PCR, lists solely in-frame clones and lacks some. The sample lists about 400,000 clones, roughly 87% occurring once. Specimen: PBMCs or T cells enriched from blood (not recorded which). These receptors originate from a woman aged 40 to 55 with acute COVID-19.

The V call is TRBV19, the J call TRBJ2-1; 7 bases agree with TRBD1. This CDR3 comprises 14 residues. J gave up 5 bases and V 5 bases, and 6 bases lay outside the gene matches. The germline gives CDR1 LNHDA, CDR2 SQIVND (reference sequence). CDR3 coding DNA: TGTGCCAGTAGTCCAAACAGGGGACACAATGAGCAGTTCTTC. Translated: CASSPNRGHNEQFF.

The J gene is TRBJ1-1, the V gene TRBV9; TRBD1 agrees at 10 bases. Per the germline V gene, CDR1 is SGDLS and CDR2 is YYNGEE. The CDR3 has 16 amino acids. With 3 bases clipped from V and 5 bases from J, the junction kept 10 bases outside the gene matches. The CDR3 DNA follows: TGTGCCAGCAGCGCACGGATTGGACAGGGGGATACTGAAGCTTTCTTT. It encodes CASSARIGQGDTEAFF.

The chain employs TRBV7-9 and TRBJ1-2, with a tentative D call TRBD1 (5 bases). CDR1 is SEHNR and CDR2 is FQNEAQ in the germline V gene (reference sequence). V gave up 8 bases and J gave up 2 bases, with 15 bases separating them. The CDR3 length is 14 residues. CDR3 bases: TGTGCCAGCTTCAAGGGAGGGGTAAACTATGGCTACACCTTC. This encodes CASFKGGVNYGYTF. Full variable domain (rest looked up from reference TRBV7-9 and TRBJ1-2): DTGVSQNPRHKITKRGQNVTFRCDPISEHNRLYWYRQTLGQGPEFLTYFQNEAQLEKSRLLSDRFSAERPKGSFSTLEIQRTEQGDSAMYLCASFKGGVNYGYTFGSGTRLTVV.

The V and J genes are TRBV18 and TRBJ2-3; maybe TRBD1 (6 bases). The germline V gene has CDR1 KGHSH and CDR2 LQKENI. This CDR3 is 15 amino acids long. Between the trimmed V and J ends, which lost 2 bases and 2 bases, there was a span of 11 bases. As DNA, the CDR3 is TGTGCCAGCTCACCATCACAGGGAGTCACAGATACGCAGTATTTT. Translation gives CASSPSQGVTDTQYF.

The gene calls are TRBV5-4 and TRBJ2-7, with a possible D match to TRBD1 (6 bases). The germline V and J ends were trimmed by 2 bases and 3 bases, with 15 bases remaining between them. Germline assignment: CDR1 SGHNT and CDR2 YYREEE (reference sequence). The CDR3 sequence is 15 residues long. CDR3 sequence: CASSLGGTTLYEQYF. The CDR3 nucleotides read TGTGCCAGCAGCTTAGGTGGGACAACCCTCTACGAGCAGTACTTC.

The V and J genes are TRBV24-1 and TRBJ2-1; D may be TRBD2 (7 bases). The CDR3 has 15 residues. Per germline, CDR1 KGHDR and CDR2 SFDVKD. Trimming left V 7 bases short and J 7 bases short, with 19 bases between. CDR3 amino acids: CATSGFGGAPNEQFF. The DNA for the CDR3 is TGTGCCACCAGCGGTTTTGGGGGGGCCCCAAATGAGCAGTTCTTC.

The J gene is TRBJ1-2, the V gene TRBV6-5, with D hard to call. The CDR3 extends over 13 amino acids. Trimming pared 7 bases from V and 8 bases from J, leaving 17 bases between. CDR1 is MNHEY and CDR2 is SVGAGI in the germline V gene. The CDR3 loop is CASILDPGDGYTF. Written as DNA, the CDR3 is TGTGCCAGCATCTTAGATCCCGGAGACGGCTACACCTTC.

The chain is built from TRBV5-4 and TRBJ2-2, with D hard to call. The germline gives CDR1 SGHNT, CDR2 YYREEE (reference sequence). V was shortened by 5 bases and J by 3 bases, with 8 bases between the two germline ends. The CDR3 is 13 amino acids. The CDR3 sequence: CASRAVDTGELFF. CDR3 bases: TGTGCCAGCAGGGCCGTGGACACCGGGGAGCTGTTTTTT. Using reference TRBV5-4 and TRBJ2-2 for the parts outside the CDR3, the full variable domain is ETGVTQSPTHLIKTRGQQVTLRCSSQSGHNTVSWYQQALGQGPQFIFQYYREEENGRGNFPPRFSGLQFPNYSSELNVNALELDDSALYLCASRAVDTGELFFGEGSRLTVL.

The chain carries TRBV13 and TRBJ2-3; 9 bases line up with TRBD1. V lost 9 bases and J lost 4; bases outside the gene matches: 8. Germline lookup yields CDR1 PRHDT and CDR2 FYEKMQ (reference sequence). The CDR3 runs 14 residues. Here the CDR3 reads CASTGQGYPDTQYF. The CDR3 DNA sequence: TGTGCCAGTACGGGACAGGGTTATCCAGATACGCAGTATTTT.

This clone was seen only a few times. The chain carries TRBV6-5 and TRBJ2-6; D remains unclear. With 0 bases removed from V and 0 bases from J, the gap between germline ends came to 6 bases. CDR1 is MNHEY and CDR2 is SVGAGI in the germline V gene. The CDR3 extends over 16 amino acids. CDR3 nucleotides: TGTGCCAGCAGTTACTCGTCTAGCTCTGGGGCCAACGTCCTGACTTTC. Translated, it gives CASSYSSSSGANVLTF.

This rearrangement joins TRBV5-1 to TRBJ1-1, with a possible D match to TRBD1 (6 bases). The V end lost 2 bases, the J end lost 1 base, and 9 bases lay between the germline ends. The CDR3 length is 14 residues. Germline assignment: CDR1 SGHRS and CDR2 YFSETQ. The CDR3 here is CASSFRQENTEAFF. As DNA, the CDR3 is TGCGCCAGCAGCTTCCGACAGGAGAACACTGAAGCTTTCTTT.

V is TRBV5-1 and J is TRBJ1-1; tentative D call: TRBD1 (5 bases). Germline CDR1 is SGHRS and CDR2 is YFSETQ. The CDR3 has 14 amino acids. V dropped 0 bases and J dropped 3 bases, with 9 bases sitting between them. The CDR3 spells CASSLDGADTEAFF. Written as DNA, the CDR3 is TGCGCCAGCAGCTTGGATGGGGCGGACACTGAAGCTTTCTTT.

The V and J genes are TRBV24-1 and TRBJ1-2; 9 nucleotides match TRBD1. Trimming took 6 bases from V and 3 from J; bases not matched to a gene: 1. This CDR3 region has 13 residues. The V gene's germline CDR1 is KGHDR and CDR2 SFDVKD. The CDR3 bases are TGTGCCACCAGTAGGACAGGGGACTATGGCTACACCTTC. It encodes CATSRTGDYGYTF.

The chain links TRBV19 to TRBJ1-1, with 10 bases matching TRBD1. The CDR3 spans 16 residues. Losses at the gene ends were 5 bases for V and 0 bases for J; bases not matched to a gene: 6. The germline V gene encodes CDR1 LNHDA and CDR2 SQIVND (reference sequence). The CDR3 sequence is CASSLPGQGMNTEAFF. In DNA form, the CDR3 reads TGTGCCAGTAGTCTCCCGGGACAGGGGATGAACACTGAAGCTTTCTTT.

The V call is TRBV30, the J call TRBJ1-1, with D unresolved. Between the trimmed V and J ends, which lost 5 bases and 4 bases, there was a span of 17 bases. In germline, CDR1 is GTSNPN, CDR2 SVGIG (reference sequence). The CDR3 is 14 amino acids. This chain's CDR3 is CAWDFGVRGTEAFF. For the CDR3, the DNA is TGTGCCTGGGATTTCGGGGTACGGGGCACTGAAGCTTTCTTT.

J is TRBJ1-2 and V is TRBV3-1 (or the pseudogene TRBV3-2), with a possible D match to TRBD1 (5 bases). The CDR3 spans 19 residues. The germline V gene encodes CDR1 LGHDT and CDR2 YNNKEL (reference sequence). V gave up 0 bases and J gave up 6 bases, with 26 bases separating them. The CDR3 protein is CASSQETRAGPVGLDGYTF. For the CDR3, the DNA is TGTGCCAGCAGCCAAGAAACCAGGGCAGGGCCCGTCGGGTTAGATGGCTACACCTTC.

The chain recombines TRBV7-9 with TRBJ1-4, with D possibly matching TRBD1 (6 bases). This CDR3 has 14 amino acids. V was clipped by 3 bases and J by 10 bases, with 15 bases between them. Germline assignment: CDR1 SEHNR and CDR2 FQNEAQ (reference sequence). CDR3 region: CASSLDSDITKLFF. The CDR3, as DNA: TGTGCCAGCAGCTTGGACAGCGACATCACAAAACTGTTTTTT.

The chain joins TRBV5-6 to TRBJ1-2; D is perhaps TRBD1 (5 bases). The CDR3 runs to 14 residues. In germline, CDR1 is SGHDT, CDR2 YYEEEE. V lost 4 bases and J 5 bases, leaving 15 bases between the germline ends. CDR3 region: CASSRTRGDYGYTF. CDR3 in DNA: TGTGCCAGCAGCCGTACCCGGGGGGATTATGGCTACACCTTC.